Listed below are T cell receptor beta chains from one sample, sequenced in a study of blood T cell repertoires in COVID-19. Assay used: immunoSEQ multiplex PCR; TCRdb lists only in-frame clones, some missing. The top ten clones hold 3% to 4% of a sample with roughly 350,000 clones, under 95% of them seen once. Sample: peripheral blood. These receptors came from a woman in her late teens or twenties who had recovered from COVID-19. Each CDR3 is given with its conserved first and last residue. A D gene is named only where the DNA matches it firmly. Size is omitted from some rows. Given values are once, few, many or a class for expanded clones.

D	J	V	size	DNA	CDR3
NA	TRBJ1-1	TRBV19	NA	TGTGCCAGTAGTTATAAGGGGGGGCACACTGAAGCTTTCTTT	CASSYKGGHTEAFF
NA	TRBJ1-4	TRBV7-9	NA	TGTGCCAGCAGCCAAAATGAAAAACTGTTTTTT	CASSQNEKLFF
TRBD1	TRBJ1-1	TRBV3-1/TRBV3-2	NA	TGTGCCAGCAGCCAACGCAGGGGGCGGTACACTGAAGCTTTCTTT	CASSQRRGRYTEAFF
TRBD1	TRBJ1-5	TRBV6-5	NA	TGTGCCAGCAGGGGACAGGGGGCGTTTCAGCCCCAGCATTTT	CASRGQGAFQPQHF
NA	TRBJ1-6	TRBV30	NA	TGTGCCTGGACGAACCCCCGGTCGTATTCACCCCTCCACTTT	CAWTNPRSYSPLHF
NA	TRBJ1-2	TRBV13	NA	TGTGCCAGCGGGTGGGAGAATCGCTATGGCTACACCTTC	CASGWENRYGYTF
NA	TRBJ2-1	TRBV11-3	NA	TGTGCCAGCAGCTTAGAGTATTCGGTATCACCCCCCCCCAATGAGCAGTTCTTC	CASSLEYSVSPPPNEQFF
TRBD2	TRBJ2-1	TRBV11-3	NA	TGTGCCAGCAGCCCATCAGCGGGAGGGCCGACTGAGCAGTTCTTC	CASSPSAGGPTEQFF
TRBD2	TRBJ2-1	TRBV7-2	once	TGTGCCAGCGGTAACTATAGCGGGGTCGGTGGTGAGCAGTTCTTC	CASGNYSGVGGEQFF
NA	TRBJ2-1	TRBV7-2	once	TGTGCCAGCAGCTCCAGGGATGGTTACATCGATGAGCAGTTCTTC	CASSSRDGYIDEQFF
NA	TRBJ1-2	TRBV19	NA	TGTGCCAGTAGTATAGATCCAGGTTACAACTATGGCTACACCTTC	CASSIDPGYNYGYTF
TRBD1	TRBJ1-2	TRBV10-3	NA	TGTGCCATCAGTGAGTACAAGCCGGGACAGAAAAACTATGGCTACACCTTC	CAISEYKPGQKNYGYTF
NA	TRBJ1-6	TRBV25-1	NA	TGTGCCAGCCACGGATCGGGGGGCTATAATTCACCCCTCCACTTT	CASHGSGGYNSPLHF
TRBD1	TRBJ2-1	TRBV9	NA	TGTGCCAGCAGCGCCGGGACAGGGAGGGTCGAGCAGTTCTTC	CASSAGTGRVEQFF
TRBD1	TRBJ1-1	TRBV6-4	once	TGTGCCAGCAGGAGGGACAGGGAGAGCACTGAAGCTTTCTTT	CASRRDRESTEAFF
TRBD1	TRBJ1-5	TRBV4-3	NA	TGCGCCAGCAGCCAACGGGACAGGGGGGCTAATAGCAATCAGCCCCAGCATTTT	CASSQRDRGANSNQPQHF